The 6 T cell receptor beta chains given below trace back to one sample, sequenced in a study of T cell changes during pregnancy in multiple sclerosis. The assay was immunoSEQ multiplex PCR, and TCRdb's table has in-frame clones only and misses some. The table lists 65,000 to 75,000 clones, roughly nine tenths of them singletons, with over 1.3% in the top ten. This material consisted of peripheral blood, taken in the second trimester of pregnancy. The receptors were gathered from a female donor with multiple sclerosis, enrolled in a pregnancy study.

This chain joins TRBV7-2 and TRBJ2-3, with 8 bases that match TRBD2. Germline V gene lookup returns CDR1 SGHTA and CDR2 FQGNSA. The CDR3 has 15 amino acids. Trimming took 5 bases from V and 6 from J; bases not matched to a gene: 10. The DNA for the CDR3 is TGTGCCAGCAGCACTAAAGCGGGGGCTGGTGATACGCAGTATTTT. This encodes CASSTKAGAGDTQYF.

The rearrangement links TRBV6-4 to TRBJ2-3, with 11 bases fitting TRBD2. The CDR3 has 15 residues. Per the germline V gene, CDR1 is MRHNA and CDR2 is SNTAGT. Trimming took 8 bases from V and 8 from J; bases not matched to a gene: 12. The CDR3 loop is CASEGGGTSGITQYF. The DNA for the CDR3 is TGTGCCAGCGAGGGGGGCGGGACTAGCGGCATTACGCAGTATTTT.

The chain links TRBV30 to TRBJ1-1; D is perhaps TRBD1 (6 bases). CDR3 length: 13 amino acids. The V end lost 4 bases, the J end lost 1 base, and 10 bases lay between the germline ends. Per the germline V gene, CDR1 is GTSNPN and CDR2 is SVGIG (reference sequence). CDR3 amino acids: CAWKSTGNTEAFF. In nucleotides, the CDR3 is TGTGCCTGGAAATCGACAGGGAACACTGAAGCTTTCTTT.

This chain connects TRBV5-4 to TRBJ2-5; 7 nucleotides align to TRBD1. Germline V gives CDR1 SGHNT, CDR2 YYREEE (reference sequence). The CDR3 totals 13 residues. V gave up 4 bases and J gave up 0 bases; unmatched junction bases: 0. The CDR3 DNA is TGTGCCAGCAGCGACAGGGACCAAGAGACCCAGTACTTC. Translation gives CASSDRDQETQYF.

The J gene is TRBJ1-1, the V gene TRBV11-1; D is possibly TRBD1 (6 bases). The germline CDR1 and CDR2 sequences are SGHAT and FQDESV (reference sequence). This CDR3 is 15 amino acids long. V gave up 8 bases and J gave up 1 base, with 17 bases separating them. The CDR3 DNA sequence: TGTGCCAGCCTCCCCCCAGGGGCGGGGAACACTGAAGCTTTCTTT. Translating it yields CASLPPGAGNTEAFF.

CDR3 region: CASSDRNGNTEAFF. The CDR3 coding sequence is TGCGCCAGCAGCGACAGGAACGGGAACACTGAAGCTTTCTTT. J is TRBJ1-1 and V is TRBV5-1, with D perhaps matching TRBD1 (6 bases). Germline V CDR1 and CDR2: SGHRS, YFSETQ. The CDR3 spans 14 residues. Deletions cut 4 bases from V and 1 base from J, with 11 bases between.